This T cell receptor (beta chain) was sequenced in a study of OX40 agonist ivuxolimab in advanced cancers. The study, taken as a whole, reports: Relative to CD4+, CD8+ T cells held more expanded clones on average. At 0.1 to 3.0 mg/kg and by week 6, clonal expansion occurred in CD4+ and CD8+ blood T cells. Those patients achieving a partial response at 0.1-3.0 mg/kg showed among the lowest clonal expansion.

The data were produced by immunoSEQ multiplex PCR, yet TCRdb's version contains in-frame clones alone and is incomplete. The table records approximately 58,000 clones, about 86% of them present only once. The CDR3 runs 14 residues. From germline, CDR1 is MNHNS and CDR2 SASEGT. J lost 3 bases, V lost 4 bases, and 2 bases had no gene match. With respect to this clone: What it binds is unknown.

This chain links TRBV6-1 with TRBJ2-3, with 9 bases matching TRBD2. The source is an adult with an advanced solid tumor such as melanoma, head and neck, liver or kidney cancer. Sample: CD4+ or CD8+ T cells sorted from blood, taken in a trial of the OX40 agonist ivuxolimab. Here the CDR3 DNA reads TGTGCCAGCAGTGTCACTAGCGGGACAGATACGCAGTATTTT. It is translated as CASSVTSGTDTQYF.